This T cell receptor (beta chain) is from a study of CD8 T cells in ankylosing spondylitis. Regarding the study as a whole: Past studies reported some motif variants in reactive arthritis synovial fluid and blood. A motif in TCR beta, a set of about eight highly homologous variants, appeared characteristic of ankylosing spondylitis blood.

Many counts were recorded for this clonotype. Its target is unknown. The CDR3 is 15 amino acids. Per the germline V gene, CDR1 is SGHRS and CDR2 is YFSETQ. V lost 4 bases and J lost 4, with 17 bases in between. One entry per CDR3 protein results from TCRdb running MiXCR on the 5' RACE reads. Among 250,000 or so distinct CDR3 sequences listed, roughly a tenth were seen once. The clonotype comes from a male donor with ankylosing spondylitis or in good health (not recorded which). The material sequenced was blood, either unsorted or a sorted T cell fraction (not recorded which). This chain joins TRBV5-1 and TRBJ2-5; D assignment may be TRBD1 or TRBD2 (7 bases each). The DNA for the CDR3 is TGCGCCAGCAGCCCCACCACAGGGGAGGGAGAGACCCAGTACTTC. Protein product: CASSPTTGEGETQYF. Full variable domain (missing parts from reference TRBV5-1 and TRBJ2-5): KAGVTQTPRYLIKTRGQQVTLSCSPISGHRSVSWYQQTPGQGLQFLFEYFSETQRNKGNFPGRFSGRQFSNSRSEMNVSTLELGDSALYLCASSPTTGEGETQYFGPGTRLLVL.